These T cell receptor beta chains were read from a single sample in a study of regulatory T cells in long-lasting Graves disease. Each CDR3 protein gets one entry after TCRdb re-called the multiplex PCR reads with MiXCR. Of around 450,000 distinct CDR3 sequences listed, roughly 21% are singletons. This specimen was peripheral blood mononuclear cells (PBMCs), taken when the disease was refractory, from a patient treated with antithyroid drugs. The receptors here all came from a female donor with Graves disease. CDR3s include the opening cysteine and the closing phenylalanine or tryptophan. The order of the fields is V gene, J gene, clone size, D gene, CDR3 DNA, CDR3 protein. A D gene is named only where the DNA matches it firmly. Some rows have no size entry. The others give once, few or many, or a class for an expanded clone.

>TRBV28|TRBJ2-7|many|NA
TGTGCCAGCCTTGGACAGTCGATTTACGAGCAGTACTTC
CASLGQSIYEQYF
>TRBV12-3/TRBV12-4|TRBJ2-6|NA|NA
TGTGCCAGCAGTGGACCCAGGAGTTCTGGGGCCAACGTCCTGACTTTC
CASSGPRSSGANVLTF
>TRBV25-1|TRBJ2-4|NA|NA
TGTGCCAGCAGTGACCCCGGGGGAGCCAAAAACATTCAGTACTTC
CASSDPGGAKNIQYF
>TRBV7-8|TRBJ1-4|many|NA
TGTGCCAGCAGCTTAGCTCTGCCCCCAACTAATGAAAAACTGTTTTTT
CASSLALPPTNEKLFF
>TRBV28|TRBJ1-3|many|NA
TGTGCCAGCAGTTTTAGGGGAGTGGCTGGAAACACCATATATTTT
CASSFRGVAGNTIYF
>TRBV28|TRBJ2-7|NA|NA
TGTGCCAGCAGTTTTCCCCTGCACTACGAGCAGTACTTC
CASSFPLHYEQYF
>TRBV2|TRBJ1-5|NA|NA
TGTGCCAGCGGTGAAGAGGTAGGGCTGAGCAATCAGCCCCAGCATTTT
CASGEEVGLSNQPQHF
>TRBV6-1|TRBJ2-7|many|TRBD1
TGTGCCAGCAGACAGACAGGGACCCACTACGAGCAGTACTTC
CASRQTGTHYEQYF
>TRBV24-1|TRBJ1-5|few|NA
TGTGCCACCAGTGATTCCCGAGGGGCAATTAATCAGCCCCAGCATTTT
CATSDSRGAINQPQHF
>TRBV11-3|TRBJ2-7|few|TRBD2
TGTGCCAGCACCGGCGGGAGGGCCGCCTACGAGCAGTACTTC
CASTGGRAAYEQYF
>TRBV20-1|TRBJ2-7|many|NA
TGCAGTGCTAGAGAGACGGACGAACAGTACTTC
CSARETDEQYF
>TRBV12-3/TRBV12-4|TRBJ2-1|NA|TRBD1
TGTGCCAGCAGTCAGGGACAGGGGAGCTCCTACAATGAGCAGTTCTTC
CASSQGQGSSYNEQFF
>TRBV2|TRBJ2-2|many|TRBD1
TGTGCCAGCAGATCGACAGGGGGCACCGGGGAGCTGTTTTTT
CASRSTGGTGELFF
>TRBV20-1|TRBJ1-2|many|TRBD1
TGCAGTGCTAGATCTAGGGGGCGCCCTAACTATGGCTACACCTTC
CSARSRGRPNYGYTF
>TRBV7-9|TRBJ2-3|NA|NA
TGTGCCAGCAGCGCCTTGGTCCCTACGCAGTATTTT
CASSALVPTQYF
>TRBV3-1|TRBJ1-2|few|NA
TGTGCCAGCAGCCAAGGCGGCAGGACAAACTATGGCTACACCTTC
CASSQGGRTNYGYTF
>TRBV5-1|TRBJ1-1|many|TRBD1
TGCGCCAGCAGGGCCCACGGACAGGGGAACACTGAAGCTTTCTTT
CASRAHGQGNTEAFF
>TRBV28|TRBJ2-7|many|TRBD1
TGTGCCAGCACCACAGGGGACAGAAGAAACGAGCAGTACTTC
CASTTGDRRNEQYF
>TRBV28|TRBJ2-7|many|TRBD2
TGTGCCAGCAGTATCCGTACCGGGACTAGCGGGAGTAAGAACGAGCAGTACTTC
CASSIRTGTSGSKNEQYF
>TRBV12-3/TRBV12-4|TRBJ1-2|many|NA
TGTGCCAGCAGTTTTGGGGGGAATGGCTACACCTTC
CASSFGGNGYTF
>TRBV6-1|TRBJ1-5|many|TRBD1
TGTGCCAGCAGTCCGGCCGGACAGGGCAATCAGCCCCAGCATTTT
CASSPAGQGNQPQHF
>TRBV7-9|TRBJ2-7|few|NA
TGTGCCAGCAGCTTATATCTATACGAGCAGTACTTC
CASSLYLYEQYF
>TRBV20-1|TRBJ2-3|few|NA
TGCAGTGCTAGAGAAGGAGGCGTCACAGATACGCAGTATTTT
CSAREGGVTDTQYF
>TRBV7-8|TRBJ2-4|many|NA
TGTGCCAGCAGCTTATTAGTGCCGACATATGACAAAAACATTCAGTACTTC
CASSLLVPTYDKNIQYF
>TRBV28|TRBJ2-7|few|TRBD1
TGTGCCAGCAGTCCCCAGGGGGCTTGGGAGCAGTACTTC
CASSPQGAWEQYF
>TRBV29-1|TRBJ1-3|NA|NA
TGCAGCGTTGCGAGGGGCTCTGGAAACACCATATATTTT
CSVARGSGNTIYF
>TRBV10-3|TRBJ1-2|many|TRBD1
TGTGCCATCAGACCTACAGGGGGTATCGGCTACACCTTC
CAIRPTGGIGYTF
>TRBV2|TRBJ1-1|many|TRBD1
TGTGCCAGCAGTCGGGGACAGGGGAACACTGAAGCTTTCTTT
CASSRGQGNTEAFF
>TRBV7-6|TRBJ2-2|few|TRBD1
TGTGCCAGCAGCTTACAGGGGGCGCCGTTGGTCGGGGAGCTGTTTTTT
CASSLQGAPLVGELFF
>TRBV5-1|TRBJ1-1|many|TRBD1
TGCGCCAGCAGCCCCGGGACAGCTGGCGTTGAAGCTTTCTTT
CASSPGTAGVEAFF
>TRBV28|TRBJ1-1|many|NA
TGTGCCAGCAGGTATCTTTCGGGAGCTTTCTTT
CASRYLSGAFF
>TRBV3-1|TRBJ1-1|few|NA
TGTGCCTCCTGGGGCAGGGGACGAGGGACTGAAGCTTTCTTT
CASWGRGRGTEAFF
>TRBV20-1|TRBJ2-1|NA|TRBD2
TGCAGTGCCGAGCGGGAGGCCACCTTGGACAATGAGCAGTTCTTC
CSAEREATLDNEQFF
>TRBV29-1|TRBJ2-5|few|TRBD2
TGCAGCGTGGACAGCGGGGGGGCTGGAGAGACCCAGTACTTC
CSVDSGGAGETQYF
>TRBV5-4|TRBJ1-5|NA|NA
TGTGCCAGCAGCCCAGAGGTGGGCCAGCCCCAGCATTTT
CASSPEVGQPQHF
>TRBV11-2|TRBJ2-7|few|TRBD2
TGTGCCAGCAGCAAGCGGACTAGCGGGGGTCAAGGAGGCTACGAGCAGTACTTC
CASSKRTSGGQGGYEQYF
>TRBV5-1|TRBJ2-5|NA|NA
TGCGCCAGCAGCTTGGCCCCAGGGTTAGAAGAGACCCAGTACTTC
CASSLAPGLEETQYF
>TRBV11-3|TRBJ2-7|many|NA
TGTGCCAGCACCTCAGGGCGGAGTACTTACGAGCAGTACTTC
CASTSGRSTYEQYF
>TRBV10-3|TRBJ2-2|many|NA
TGTGCCATCAGTGAGTCGGGTCCCGGACAGTCCGGGGAGCTGTTTTTT
CAISESGPGQSGELFF
>TRBV7-9|TRBJ2-7|once|NA
TGTGCCAGCAGCTTAGCGGAGTTGACCACACGCGTCTACGAGCAGTACTTC
CASSLAELTTRVYEQYF
>TRBV7-9|TRBJ2-2|NA|NA
TGTGCCAGCAGCTTAGTAGGTCTCGGCACCGGGGAGCTGTTTTTT
CASSLVGLGTGELFF
>TRBV19|TRBJ2-1|NA|TRBD1
TGTGCCAGTGGACAGGGATACAATGAGCAGTTCTTC
CASGQGYNEQFF